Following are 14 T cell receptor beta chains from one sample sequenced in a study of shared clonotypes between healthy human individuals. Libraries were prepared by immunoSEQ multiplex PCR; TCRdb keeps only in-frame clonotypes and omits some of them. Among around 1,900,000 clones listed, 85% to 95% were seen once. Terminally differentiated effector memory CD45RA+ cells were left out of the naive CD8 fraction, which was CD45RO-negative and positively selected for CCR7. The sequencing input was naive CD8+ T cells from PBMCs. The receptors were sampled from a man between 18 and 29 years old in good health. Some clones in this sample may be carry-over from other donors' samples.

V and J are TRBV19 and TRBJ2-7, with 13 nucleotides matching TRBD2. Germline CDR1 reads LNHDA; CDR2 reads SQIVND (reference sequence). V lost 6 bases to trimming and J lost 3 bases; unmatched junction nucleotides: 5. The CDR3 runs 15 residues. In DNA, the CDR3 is TGTGCCAGTAGCTCCCGACTAGCGGGGGGCTACGAGCAGTACTTC. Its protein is CASSSRLAGGYEQYF.

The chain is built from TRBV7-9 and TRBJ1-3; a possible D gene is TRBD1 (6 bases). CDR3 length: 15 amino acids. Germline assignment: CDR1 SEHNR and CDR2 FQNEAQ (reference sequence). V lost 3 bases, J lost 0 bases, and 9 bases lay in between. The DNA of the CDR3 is TGTGCCAGCAGCTTTATAGGGGGCTCTGGAAACACCATATATTTT. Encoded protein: CASSFIGGSGNTIYF.

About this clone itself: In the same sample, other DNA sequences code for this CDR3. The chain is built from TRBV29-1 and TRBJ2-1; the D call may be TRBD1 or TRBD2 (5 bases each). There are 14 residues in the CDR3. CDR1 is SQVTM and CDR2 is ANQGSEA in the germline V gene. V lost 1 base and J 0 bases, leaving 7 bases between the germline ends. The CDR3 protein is CSVEGGSSYNEQFF. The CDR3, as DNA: TGCAGCGTTGAAGGGGGGTCCTCCTACAATGAGCAGTTCTTC.

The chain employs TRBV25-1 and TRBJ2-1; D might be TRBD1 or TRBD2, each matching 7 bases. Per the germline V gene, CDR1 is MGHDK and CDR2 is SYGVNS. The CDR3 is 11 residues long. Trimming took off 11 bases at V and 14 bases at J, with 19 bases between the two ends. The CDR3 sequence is CAAGEGAGEFF. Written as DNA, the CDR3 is TGTGCCGCCGGGGAGGGGGCTGGGGAGTTCTTC.

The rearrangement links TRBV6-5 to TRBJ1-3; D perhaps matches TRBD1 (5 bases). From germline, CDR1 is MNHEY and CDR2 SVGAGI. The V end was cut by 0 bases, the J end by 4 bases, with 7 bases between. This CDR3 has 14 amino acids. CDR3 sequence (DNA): TGTGCCAGCAGTTACTCAGGGGAAGGAAACACCATATATTTT. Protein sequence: CASSYSGEGNTIYF.

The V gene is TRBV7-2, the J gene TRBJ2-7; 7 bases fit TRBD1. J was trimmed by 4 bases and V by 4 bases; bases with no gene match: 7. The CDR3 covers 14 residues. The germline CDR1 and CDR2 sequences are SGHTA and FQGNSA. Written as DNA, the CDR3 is TGTGCCAGCAGCTGGGACAGTTCCACTTACGAGCAGTACTTC. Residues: CASSWDSSTYEQYF.

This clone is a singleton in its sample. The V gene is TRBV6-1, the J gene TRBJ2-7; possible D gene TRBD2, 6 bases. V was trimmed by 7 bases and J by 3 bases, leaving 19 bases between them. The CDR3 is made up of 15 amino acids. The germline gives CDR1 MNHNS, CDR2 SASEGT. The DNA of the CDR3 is TGTGCCAGCAAACCACCGGGACTGGGGGACTACGAGCAGTACTTC. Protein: CASKPPGLGDYEQYF.

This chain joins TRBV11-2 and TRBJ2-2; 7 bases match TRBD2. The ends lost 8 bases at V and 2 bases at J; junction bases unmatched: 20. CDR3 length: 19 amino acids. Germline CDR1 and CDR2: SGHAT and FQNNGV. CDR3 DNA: TGTGCCAGCCGGAGCCGAACAGAGGGGCTAGCGGTAAACACCGGGGAGCTGTTTTTT. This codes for CASRSRTEGLAVNTGELFF. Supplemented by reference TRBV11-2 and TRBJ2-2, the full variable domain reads EAGVAQSPRYKIIEKRQSVAFWCNPISGHATLYWYQQILGQGPKLLIQFQNNGVVDDSQLPKDRFSAERLKGVDSTLKIQPAKLEDSAVYLCASRSRTEGLAVNTGELFFGEGSRLTVL.

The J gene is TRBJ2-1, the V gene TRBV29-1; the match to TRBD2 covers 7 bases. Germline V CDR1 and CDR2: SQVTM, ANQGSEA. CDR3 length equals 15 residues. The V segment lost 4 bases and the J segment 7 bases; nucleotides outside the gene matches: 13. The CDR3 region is CSVVLGGGPRNEQFF. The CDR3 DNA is TGCAGCGTTGTGCTTGGGGGAGGGCCCCGGAATGAGCAGTTCTTC.

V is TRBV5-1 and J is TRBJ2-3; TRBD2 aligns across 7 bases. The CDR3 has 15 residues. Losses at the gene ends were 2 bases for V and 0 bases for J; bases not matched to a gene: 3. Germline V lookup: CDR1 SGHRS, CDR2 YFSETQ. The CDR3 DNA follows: TGCGCCAGCAGCTTTCGGCGGGGGAGCACAGATACGCAGTATTTT. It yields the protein CASSFRRGSTDTQYF.

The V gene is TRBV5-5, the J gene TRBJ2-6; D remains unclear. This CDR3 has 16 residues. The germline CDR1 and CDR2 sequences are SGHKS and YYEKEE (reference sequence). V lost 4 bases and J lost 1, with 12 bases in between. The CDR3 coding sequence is TGTGCCAGCAGCCCCCACTTTCCTTCTGGGGCCAACGTCCTGACTTTC. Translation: CASSPHFPSGANVLTF.

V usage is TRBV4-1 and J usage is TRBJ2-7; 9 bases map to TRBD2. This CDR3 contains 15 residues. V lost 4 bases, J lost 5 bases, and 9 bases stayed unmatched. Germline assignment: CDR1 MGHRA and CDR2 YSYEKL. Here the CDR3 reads CASSPSGTSIHEQYF. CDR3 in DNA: TGCGCCAGCAGCCCGTCCGGGACTAGCATCCACGAGCAGTACTTC.

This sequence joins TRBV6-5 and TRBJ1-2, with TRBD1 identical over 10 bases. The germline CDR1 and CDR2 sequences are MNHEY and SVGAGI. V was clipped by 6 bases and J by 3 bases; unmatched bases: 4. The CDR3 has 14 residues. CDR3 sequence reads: CASRDRGRDYGYTF. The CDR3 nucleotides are TGTGCCAGCAGAGACAGGGGGCGAGACTATGGCTACACCTTC.

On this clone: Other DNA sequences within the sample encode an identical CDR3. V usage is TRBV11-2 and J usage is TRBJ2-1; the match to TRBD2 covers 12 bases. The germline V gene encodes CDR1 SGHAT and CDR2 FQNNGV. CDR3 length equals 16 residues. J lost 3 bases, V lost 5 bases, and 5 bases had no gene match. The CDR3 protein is CASSLGLAGIYNEQFF. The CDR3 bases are TGTGCCAGCAGCCTCGGACTAGCGGGGATCTACAATGAGCAGTTCTTC. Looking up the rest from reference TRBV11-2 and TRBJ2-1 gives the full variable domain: EAGVAQSPRYKIIEKRQSVAFWCNPISGHATLYWYQQILGQGPKLLIQFQNNGVVDDSQLPKDRFSAERLKGVDSTLKIQPAKLEDSAVYLCASSLGLAGIYNEQFFGPGTRLTVL.